The T cell receptor beta chain under discussion was sequenced for a study of CD8 T cells in ankylosing spondylitis (dated by TCRdb to the late 2010s). In the study overall: To find TCR variants linked to disease, the study profiled T cell receptor beta repertoires in ankylosing spondylitis patients and healthy donors. In total, the full study cohort was made up of 85 to 140 healthy donors and about two dozen ankylosing spondylitis patients. Peripheral blood samples were taken, and synovial fluid was additionally collected from ankylosing spondylitis patients. What the research found in general, with its limitations: The disease-linked clones showed a CD8+ phenotype and occurred at relatively low frequencies in peripheral blood. A TCR beta motif of several highly homologous amino acid variants appeared characteristic of blood from ankylosing spondylitis patients. Some TCR beta motif variants had previously been reported in synovial fluid and blood of reactive arthritis patients, which suggested common disease-initiation mechanisms. Significant enrichment of the disease-linked clones was reported in matched synovial fluid samples from ankylosing spondylitis patients.

CDR1 and CDR2 (SGHRS, YFSETQ) derive from the germline V gene. V is cut by 4 bases and J by 0 bases, and the space between the germline ends is 16 bases. The cysteine opens and the phenylalanine closes a CDR3 of 16 amino acids. Kept here is only the CDR3 DNA, which spans 48 bases and is read in frame from base 1. In this sample, this clonotype turned up a few times. Its antigen is currently not known. No per-base quality is available; no much larger clone lies one base away. TCRdb names Illumina HiSeq 2500 as the instrument used. TCR beta libraries were prepared by quantitative 5'-RACE with molecular barcodes. The paper's data handling went like this. A new computational method, built on a probabilistic model of VDJ rearrangement, was used to identify disease-linked TCR variants. TCRdb applied fastp at Q25 and MiXCR to the public reads, then kept only in-frame beta chains. Here each entry gathers all rows of one CDR3 protein and keeps the most common genes and DNA. The V and J calls shown here were made by TCRdb, not taken from the authors' results. The sample table records roughly 700,000 distinct CDR3 sequences; around 20% of these occur just once. The leading ten clones occupy about 19% of the sample.

The TCR originated in a male donor with ankylosing spondylitis. The chain joins TRBV5-1 to TRBJ1-1; the D segment cannot be called with confidence. The sample comprised blood, either unsorted or a sorted T cell fraction (not recorded which). The CDR3 loop reads CASSIGRSIMNTEAFF. The sequenced DNA is TGCGCCAGCAGCATAGGTCGCTCTATTATGAACACTGAAGCTTTCTTT. Reference TRBV5-1 and TRBJ1-1 proteins supply the regions before and after the CDR3; the full variable domain is: KAGVTQTPRYLIKTRGQQVTLSCSPISGHRSVSWYQQTPGQGLQFLFEYFSETQRNKGNFPGRFSGRQFSNSRSEMNVSTLELGDSALYLCASSIGRSIMNTEAFFGQGTRLTVV.